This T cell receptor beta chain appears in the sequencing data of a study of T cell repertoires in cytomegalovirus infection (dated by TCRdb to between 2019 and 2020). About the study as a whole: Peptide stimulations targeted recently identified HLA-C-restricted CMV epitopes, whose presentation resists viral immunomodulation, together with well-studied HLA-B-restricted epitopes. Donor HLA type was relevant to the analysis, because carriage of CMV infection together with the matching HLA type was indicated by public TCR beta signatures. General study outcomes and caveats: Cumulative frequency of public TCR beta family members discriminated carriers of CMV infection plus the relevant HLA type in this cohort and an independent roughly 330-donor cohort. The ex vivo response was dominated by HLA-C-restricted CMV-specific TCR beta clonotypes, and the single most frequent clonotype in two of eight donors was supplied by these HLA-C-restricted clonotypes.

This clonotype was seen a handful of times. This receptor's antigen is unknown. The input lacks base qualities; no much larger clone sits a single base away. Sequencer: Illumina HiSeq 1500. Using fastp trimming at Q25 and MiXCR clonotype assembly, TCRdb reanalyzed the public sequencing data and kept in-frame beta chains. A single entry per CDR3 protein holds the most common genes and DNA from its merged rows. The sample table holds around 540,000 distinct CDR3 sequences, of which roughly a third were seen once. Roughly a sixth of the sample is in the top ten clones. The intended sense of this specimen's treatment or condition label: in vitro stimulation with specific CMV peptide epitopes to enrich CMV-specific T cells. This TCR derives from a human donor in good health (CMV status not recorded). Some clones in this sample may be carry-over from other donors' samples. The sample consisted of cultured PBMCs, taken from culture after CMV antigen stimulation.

For the CDR3, the sequence is CASSRLKGAHEQYV. DNA sequence: TGTGCCAGCAGCCGATTGAAGGGGGCACACGAGCAGTACGTC. The chain was built from TRBV7-8 and TRBJ2-7; 7 central nucleotides agree with TRBD1. The CDR3 runs 14 residues from the cysteine to the valine. Only CDR3 DNA remains: 42 bases, in frame from the first base. CDR1 and CDR2, per the germline V gene, are SGHVS and FQNEAQ. Germline trimming amounts to 5 bases on V and 5 bases on J, with 9 as the count of junction bases outside the gene matches.